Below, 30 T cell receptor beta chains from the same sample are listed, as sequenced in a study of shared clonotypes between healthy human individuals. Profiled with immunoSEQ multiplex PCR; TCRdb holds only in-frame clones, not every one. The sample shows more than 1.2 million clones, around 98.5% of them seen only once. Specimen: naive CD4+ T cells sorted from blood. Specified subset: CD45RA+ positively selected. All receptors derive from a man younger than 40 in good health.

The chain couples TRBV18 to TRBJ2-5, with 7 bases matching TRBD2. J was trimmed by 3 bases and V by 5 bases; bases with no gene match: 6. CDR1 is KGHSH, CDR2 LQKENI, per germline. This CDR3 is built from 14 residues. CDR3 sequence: CASSADLAEETQYF. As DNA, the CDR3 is TGTGCCAGCTCAGCCGACCTAGCGGAAGAGACCCAGTACTTC.

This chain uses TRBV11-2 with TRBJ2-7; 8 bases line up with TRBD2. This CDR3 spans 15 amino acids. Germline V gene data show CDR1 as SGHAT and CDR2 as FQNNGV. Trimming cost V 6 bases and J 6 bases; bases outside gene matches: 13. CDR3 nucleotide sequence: TGTGCCAGCAGGAAAGGACTAGCTCACGGGGCCGAGCAGTACTTC. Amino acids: CASRKGLAHGAEQYF.

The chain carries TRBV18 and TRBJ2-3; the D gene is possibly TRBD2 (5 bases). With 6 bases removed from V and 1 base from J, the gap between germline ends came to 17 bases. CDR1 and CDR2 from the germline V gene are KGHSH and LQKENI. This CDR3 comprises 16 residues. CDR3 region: CASSPVASRRTDTQYF. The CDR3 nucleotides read TGTGCCAGCTCCCCGGTGGCTAGCAGGCGCACAGATACGCAGTATTTT.

The CDR3 sequence is CASSLAGGNSGEQYF. The CDR3, as DNA: TGTGCCAGCAGCTTAGCAGGGGGAAACTCTGGCGAGCAGTACTTC. The chain carries TRBV5-8 and TRBJ2-7; TRBD1 matches at 7 bases. The CDR3 spans 15 residues. J gave up 6 bases and V 2 bases, and 11 bases lay outside the gene matches. Germline lookup yields CDR1 SGHTS and CDR2 YDEGEE.

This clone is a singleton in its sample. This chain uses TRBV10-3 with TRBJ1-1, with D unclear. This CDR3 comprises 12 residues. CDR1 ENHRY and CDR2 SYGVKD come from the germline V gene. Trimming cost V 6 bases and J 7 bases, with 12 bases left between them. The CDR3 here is CAISVRYDEAFF. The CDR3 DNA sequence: TGTGCCATCAGCGTTAGATACGATGAAGCTTTCTTT.

CDR3 nucleotides: TGTGCCATCAGTGAGCTGGGGGAAGAGACCCAGTACTTC. This gives the protein CAISELGEETQYF. The chain employs TRBV10-3 and TRBJ2-5; D may be TRBD1 or TRBD2 (5 bases each). This CDR3 is 13 amino acids long. V lost 2 bases, J lost 3 bases, and 7 bases lay in between. Germline-derived CDR1 and CDR2 are ENHRY and SYGVKD.

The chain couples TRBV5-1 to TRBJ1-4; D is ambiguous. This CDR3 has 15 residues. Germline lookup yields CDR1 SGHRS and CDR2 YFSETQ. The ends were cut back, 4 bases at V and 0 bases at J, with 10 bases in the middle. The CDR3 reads CASSPKGATNEKLFF. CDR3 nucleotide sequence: TGCGCCAGCAGCCCCAAGGGCGCAACTAATGAAAAACTGTTTTTT.

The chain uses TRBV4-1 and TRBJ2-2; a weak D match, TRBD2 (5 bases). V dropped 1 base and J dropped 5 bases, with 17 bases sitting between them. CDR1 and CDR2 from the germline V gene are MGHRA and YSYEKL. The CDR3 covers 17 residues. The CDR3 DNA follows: TGCGCCAGCAGCCAAGTTGGGAGCGGTGATTGGACCGGGGAGCTGTTTTTT. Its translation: CASSQVGSGDWTGELFF.

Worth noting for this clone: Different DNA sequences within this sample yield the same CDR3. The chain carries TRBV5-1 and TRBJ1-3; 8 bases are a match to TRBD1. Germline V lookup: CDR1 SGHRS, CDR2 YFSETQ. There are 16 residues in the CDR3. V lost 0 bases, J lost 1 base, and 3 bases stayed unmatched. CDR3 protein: CASSLGDRISGNTIYF. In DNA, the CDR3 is TGCGCCAGCAGCTTGGGGGACAGGATATCTGGAAACACCATATATTTT.

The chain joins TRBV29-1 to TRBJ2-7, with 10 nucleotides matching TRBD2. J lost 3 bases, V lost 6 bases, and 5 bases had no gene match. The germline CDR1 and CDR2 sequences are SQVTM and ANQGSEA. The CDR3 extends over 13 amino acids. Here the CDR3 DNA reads TGCAGCGTAACCGGGACTAGCGTCTACGAGCAGTACTTC. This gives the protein CSVTGTSVYEQYF.

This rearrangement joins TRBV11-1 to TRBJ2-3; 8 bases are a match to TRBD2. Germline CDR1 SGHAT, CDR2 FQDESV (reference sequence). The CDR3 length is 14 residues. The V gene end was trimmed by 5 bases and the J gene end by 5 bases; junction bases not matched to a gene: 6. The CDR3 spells CASSRAGVRDTQYF. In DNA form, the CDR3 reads TGTGCCAGCAGCCGAGCGGGGGTTAGAGATACGCAGTATTTT. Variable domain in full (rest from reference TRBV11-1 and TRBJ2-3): EAEVAQSPRYKITEKSQAVAFWCDPISGHATLYWYRQILGQGPELLVQFQDESVVDDSQLPKDRFSAERLKGVDSTLKIQPAELGDSAMYLCASSRAGVRDTQYFGPGTRLTVL.

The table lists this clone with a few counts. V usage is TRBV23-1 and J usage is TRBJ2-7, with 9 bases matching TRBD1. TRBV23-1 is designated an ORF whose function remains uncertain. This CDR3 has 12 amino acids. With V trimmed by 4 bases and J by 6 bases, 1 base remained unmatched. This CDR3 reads CASSLGQGEQYF. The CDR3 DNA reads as TGCGCCAGCAGTCTGGGACAGGGCGAGCAGTACTTC.

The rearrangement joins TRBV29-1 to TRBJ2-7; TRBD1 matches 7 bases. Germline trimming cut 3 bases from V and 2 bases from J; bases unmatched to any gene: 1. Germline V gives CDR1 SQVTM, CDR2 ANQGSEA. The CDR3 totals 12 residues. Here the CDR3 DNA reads TGCAGCGTTGACACAGGGGCCTACGAGCAGTACTTC. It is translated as CSVDTGAYEQYF.

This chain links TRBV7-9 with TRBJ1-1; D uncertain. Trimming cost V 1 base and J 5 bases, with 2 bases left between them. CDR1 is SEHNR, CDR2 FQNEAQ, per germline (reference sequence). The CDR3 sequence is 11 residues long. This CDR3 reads CASSLVTEAFF. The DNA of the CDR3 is TGTGCCAGCAGCTTAGTTACTGAAGCTTTCTTT.

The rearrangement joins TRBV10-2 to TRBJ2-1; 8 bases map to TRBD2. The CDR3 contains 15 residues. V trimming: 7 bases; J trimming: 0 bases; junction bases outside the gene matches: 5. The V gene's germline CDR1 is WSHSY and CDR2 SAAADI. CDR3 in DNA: TGCGCCAGCATGAGAAGCGGGAGCTCCTACAATGAGCAGTTCTTC. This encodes CASMRSGSSYNEQFF.

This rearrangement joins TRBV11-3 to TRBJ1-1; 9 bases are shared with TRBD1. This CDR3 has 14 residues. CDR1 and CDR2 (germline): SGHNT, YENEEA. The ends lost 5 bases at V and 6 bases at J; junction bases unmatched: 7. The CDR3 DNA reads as TGTGCCAGCAGCCCAGGGGGACAGGGCGCTGAAGCTTTCTTT. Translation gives CASSPGGQGAEAFF.

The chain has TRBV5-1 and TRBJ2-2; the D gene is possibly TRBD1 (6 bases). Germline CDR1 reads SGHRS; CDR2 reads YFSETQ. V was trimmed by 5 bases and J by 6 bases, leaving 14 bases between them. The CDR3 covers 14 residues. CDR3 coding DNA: TGCGCCAGCAGACAGGGACATTCGCCCGGGGAGCTGTTTTTT. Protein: CASRQGHSPGELFF.

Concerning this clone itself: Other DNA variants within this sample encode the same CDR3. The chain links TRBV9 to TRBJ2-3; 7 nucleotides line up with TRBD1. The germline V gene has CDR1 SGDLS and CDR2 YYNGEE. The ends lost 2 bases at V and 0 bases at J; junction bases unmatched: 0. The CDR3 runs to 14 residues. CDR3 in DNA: TGTGCCAGCAGCGTGACAGGGAGCACAGATACGCAGTATTTT. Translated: CASSVTGSTDTQYF.

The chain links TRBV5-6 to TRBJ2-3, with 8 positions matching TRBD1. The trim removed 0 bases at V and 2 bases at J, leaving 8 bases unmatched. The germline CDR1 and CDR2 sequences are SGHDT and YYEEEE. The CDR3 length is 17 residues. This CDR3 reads CASSLAADRGITDTQYF. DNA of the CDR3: TGTGCCAGCAGCTTGGCCGCAGACAGGGGTATCACAGATACGCAGTATTTT.

The CDR3 bases are TGCGCCAGCAGCCAGGGGACTAGCGGGAGTTCTACATACGAGCAGTACTTC. The encoded protein is CASSQGTSGSSTYEQYF. The chain carries TRBV5-1 and TRBJ2-7; TRBD2 agrees at 14 bases. Per the germline V gene, CDR1 is SGHRS and CDR2 is YFSETQ. CDR3 size: 17 residues. The trim removed 4 bases at V and 4 bases at J, leaving 10 bases unmatched.

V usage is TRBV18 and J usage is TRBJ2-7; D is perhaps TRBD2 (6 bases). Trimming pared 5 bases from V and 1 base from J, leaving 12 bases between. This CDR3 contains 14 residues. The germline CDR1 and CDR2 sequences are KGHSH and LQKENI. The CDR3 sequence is CASSSLAGSYEQYF. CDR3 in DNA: TGTGCCAGCTCATCACTAGCCGGATCCTACGAGCAGTACTTC.

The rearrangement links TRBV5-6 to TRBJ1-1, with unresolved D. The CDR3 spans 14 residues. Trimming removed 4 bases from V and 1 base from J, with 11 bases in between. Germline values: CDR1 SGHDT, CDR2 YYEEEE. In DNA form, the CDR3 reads TGTGCCAGCAGCCTTCGACGGGGGAACACTGAAGCTTTCTTT. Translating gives CASSLRRGNTEAFF.

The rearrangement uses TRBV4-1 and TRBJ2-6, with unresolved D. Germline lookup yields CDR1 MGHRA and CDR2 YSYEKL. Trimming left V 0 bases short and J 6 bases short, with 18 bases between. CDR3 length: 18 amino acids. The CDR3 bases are TGCGCCAGCAGCCAAGATCTTAACAATCCATTCGAGGCCAACGTCCTGACTTTC. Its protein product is CASSQDLNNPFEANVLTF.

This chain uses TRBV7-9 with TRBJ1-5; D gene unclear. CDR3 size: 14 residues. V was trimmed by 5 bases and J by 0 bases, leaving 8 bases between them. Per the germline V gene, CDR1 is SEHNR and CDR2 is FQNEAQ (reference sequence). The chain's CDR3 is CASSVSISNQPQHF. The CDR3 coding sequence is TGTGCCAGCAGCGTCAGCATTAGCAATCAGCCCCAGCATTTT.

CDR3 sequence: CASSFVVGLPESYTF. CDR3 bases: TGTGCCAGCAGCTTTGTTGTGGGACTCCCGGAGTCCTACACCTTC. This chain connects TRBV5-4 to TRBJ1-2; D may be TRBD1 (5 bases). Germline CDR1 is SGHNT and CDR2 is YYREEE (reference sequence). This CDR3 comprises 15 residues. V was cut by 2 bases and J by 10 bases, with 21 bases left in between.

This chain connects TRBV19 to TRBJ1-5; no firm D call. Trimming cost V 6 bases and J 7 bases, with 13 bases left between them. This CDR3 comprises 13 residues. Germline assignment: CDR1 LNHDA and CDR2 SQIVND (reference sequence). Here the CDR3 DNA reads TGTGCCAGTAGGGACGGGGAGGTACAGCCCCAGCATTTT. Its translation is CASRDGEVQPQHF.

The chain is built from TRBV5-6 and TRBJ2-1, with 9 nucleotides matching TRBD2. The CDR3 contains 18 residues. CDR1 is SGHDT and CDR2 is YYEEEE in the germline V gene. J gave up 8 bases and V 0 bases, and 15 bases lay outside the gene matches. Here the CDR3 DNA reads TGTGCCAGCAGCTTGGGGGGATCGGTGTTAGCGGGAGTGGATGAGCAGTTCTTC. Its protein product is CASSLGGSVLAGVDEQFF.

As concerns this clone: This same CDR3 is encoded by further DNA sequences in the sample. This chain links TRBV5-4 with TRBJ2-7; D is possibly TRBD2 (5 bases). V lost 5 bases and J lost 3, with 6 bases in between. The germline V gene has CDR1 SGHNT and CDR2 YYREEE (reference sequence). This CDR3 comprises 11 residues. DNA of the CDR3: TGTGCCAGCAGTCGGGACTACGAGCAGTACTTC. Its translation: CASSRDYEQYF.

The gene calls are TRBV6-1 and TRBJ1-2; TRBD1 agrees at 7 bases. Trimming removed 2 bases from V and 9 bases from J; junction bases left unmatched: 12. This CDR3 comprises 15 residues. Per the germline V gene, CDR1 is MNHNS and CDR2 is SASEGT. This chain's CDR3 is CASSESPSGGNRYTF. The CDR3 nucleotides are TGTGCCAGCAGTGAATCCCCCTCAGGGGGTAATCGCTACACCTTC.

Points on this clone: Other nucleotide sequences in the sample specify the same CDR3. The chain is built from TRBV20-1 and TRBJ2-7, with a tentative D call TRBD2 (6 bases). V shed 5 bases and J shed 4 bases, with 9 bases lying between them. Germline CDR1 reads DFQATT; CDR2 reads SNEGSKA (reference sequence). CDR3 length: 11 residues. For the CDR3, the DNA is TGCAGTGCTCGCGGGATTTACGAGCAGTACTTC. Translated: CSARGIYEQYF.